Below are 20 T cell receptor beta chains sequenced from a single sample in a study of beta chain features in type 1 diabetes. Expressed TCRB transcripts were sequenced, since all the RNA that had been isolated was reverse transcribed. Profiling relied on immunoSEQ multiplex PCR, and the TCRdb table lists in-frame clones only, not all of them. The table has approximately 17,000 clones, 55% seen once. Sequenced material: stem cell memory CD4+ T cells from blood. The receptors shown here come from a woman aged 18-30 years in good health.

In this sample, this clone turned up once. The V gene is TRBV7-9, the J gene TRBJ1-3; 9 nucleotides agree with TRBD1. The length of the CDR3 is 16 residues. Germline assignment: CDR1 SEHNR and CDR2 FQNEAQ (reference sequence). Unmatched junction bases numbered 5, after V lost 2 bases and J lost 3 bases. The CDR3 sequence: CASSLQQGAGGNTIYF. The DNA of the CDR3 is TGTGCCAGCAGCTTACAACAGGGGGCGGGTGGAAACACCATATATTTT.

The chain recombines TRBV19 with TRBJ1-1; D not resolved. This CDR3 is built from 13 residues. V was clipped by 5 bases and J by 5 bases, with 12 bases between them. Germline V gene sequence: CDR1 LNHDA, CDR2 SQIVND (reference sequence). In DNA form, the CDR3 reads TGTGCCAGTAGTTCGGCCTGGGAGACTGAAGCTTTCTTT. It is translated as CASSSAWETEAFF.

This clone was seen only a few times. This chain uses TRBV5-4 with TRBJ2-5, with 16 bases that match TRBD2. V shed 4 bases, J shed 2 bases, and the junction held 5 bases outside the gene matches. This CDR3 comprises 17 residues. The V gene's germline CDR1 is SGHNT and CDR2 YYREEE (reference sequence). CDR3 protein: CASSRGLAGGRQETQYF. The CDR3, as DNA: TGTGCCAGCAGCCGGGGACTAGCGGGGGGGCGTCAAGAGACCCAGTACTTC.

The CDR3 coding sequence is TGCGCCAGCAGCTTGGAGGGGCTAGCGGGAGACAATGAGCAGTTCTTC. It yields the protein CASSLEGLAGDNEQFF. The genes are TRBV5-1 and TRBJ2-1; 10 nucleotides line up with TRBD2. Germline assignment: CDR1 SGHRS and CDR2 YFSETQ. The trim removed 0 bases at V and 5 bases at J, leaving 5 bases unmatched. This CDR3 is 16 amino acids long.

V and J are TRBV5-1 and TRBJ2-1, with 12 bases aligning to TRBD2. The V gene's germline CDR1 is SGHRS and CDR2 YFSETQ. The trim removed 0 bases at V and 9 bases at J, leaving 7 bases unmatched. This CDR3 has 16 amino acids. The CDR3 loop reads CASSLDPSGGAPEQFF. The CDR3 coding sequence is TGCGCCAGCAGCTTGGACCCTAGCGGGGGGGCCCCTGAGCAGTTCTTC.

V and J are TRBV9 and TRBJ2-7; D not certain. From germline, CDR1 is SGDLS and CDR2 YYNGEE. Trimming stripped 1 base from V and 7 bases from J, with 12 bases between. CDR3 length: 13 amino acids. This CDR3 is CASSVSSTGEQYF. The CDR3 DNA sequence: TGTGCCAGCAGCGTATCCAGTACGGGTGAGCAGTACTTC. The whole variable domain, filled in from reference TRBV9 and TRBJ2-7, reads DSGVTQTPKHLITATGQRVTLRCSPRSGDLSVYWYQQSLDQGLQFLIQYYNGEERAKGNILERFSAQQFPDLHSELNLSSLELGDSALYFCASSVSSTGEQYFGPGTRLTVT.

The CDR3 here is CASSAGGNTEAFF. CDR3 DNA sequence: TGTGCCAGCAGCGCAGGGGGGAACACTGAAGCTTTCTTT. The chain uses TRBV9 and TRBJ1-1; 7 bases match TRBD1. Trimming cost V 3 bases and J 1 base; bases outside gene matches: 0. The CDR3 loop spans 13 amino acids. Per germline, CDR1 SGDLS and CDR2 YYNGEE.

This clone was counted between two and nine times. The chain uses TRBV6-6 and TRBJ1-6; D is perhaps TRBD1 (5 bases). Germline CDR1 reads MNHNY; CDR2 reads SVGAGI (reference sequence). CDR3 size: 14 residues. V lost 2 bases and J 6 bases, leaving 8 bases between the germline ends. DNA for the CDR3: TGTGCCAGCAGTTACCGGGACTCTAATTCACCCCTCCACTTT. Translated: CASSYRDSNSPLHF.

The chain carries TRBV30 and TRBJ1-2, with TRBD1 identical over 10 bases. The CDR3 contains 18 residues. Trimming cost V 0 bases and J 0 bases; bases outside gene matches: 10. In germline, CDR1 is GTSNPN, CDR2 SVGIG (reference sequence). The DNA for the CDR3 is TGTGCCTGGAGTGTACCCGGGACAGGGGTCTCCTCTAACTATGGCTACACCTTC. It yields the protein CAWSVPGTGVSSNYGYTF.

The chain combines TRBV5-1 with TRBJ2-2; D remains unclear. From germline, CDR1 is SGHRS and CDR2 YFSETQ. This CDR3 region has 16 residues. The V gene lost 0 bases and the J gene lost 3 bases, with 12 bases spanning the gap. CDR3 nucleotides: TGCGCCAGCAGCTTGGCCGCTGGGCCGGACACCGGGGAGCTGTTTTTT. This gives the protein CASSLAAGPDTGELFF.

V usage is TRBV9 and J usage is TRBJ2-1; the match to TRBD1 covers 8 bases. V lost 0 bases, J lost 10 bases, and 9 bases stayed unmatched. CDR1 and CDR2 from the germline V gene are SGDLS and YYNGEE. This CDR3 is built from 15 residues. CDR3 region: CASSVALAGGTEQFF. The CDR3 DNA is TGTGCCAGCAGCGTAGCTTTGGCAGGGGGCACAGAGCAGTTCTTC. The full variable domain, completed using reference TRBV9 and TRBJ2-1, is DSGVTQTPKHLITATGQRVTLRCSPRSGDLSVYWYQQSLDQGLQFLIQYYNGEERAKGNILERFSAQQFPDLHSELNLSSLELGDSALYFCASSVALAGGTEQFFGPGTRLTVL.

There are a few counts of this clone. V usage is TRBV7-6 and J usage is TRBJ2-2, with D perhaps TRBD2 (6 bases). Trimming took 1 base from V and 4 from J, leaving 7 bases between them. The CDR3 runs to 14 residues. Germline values: CDR1 SGHVS, CDR2 FNYEAQ. The CDR3 coding sequence is TGTGCCAGCAGCTTAGTGGGGGGCACCGGGGAGCTGTTTTTT. Translating it yields CASSLVGGTGELFF.

This clone came up a few times. This chain links TRBV5-1 with TRBJ2-2; 11 positions agree with TRBD2. Germline V gives CDR1 SGHRS, CDR2 YFSETQ. V was pared by 1 base and J by 0 bases, with 5 bases of the junction left unmatched. The CDR3 length is 18 residues. The CDR3: CASSLSPLAGANTGELFF. In DNA, the CDR3 is TGCGCCAGCAGCTTGAGTCCACTAGCGGGGGCGAACACCGGGGAGCTGTTTTTT.

As concerns this clone: A read error may produce the germline difference seen at one junction end. CDR3 in amino acids: CASSPTGVNNLPLHF. The CDR3 DNA is TGTGCCAGCAGCCCAACAGGGGTGAATAATTTACCCCTCCACTTT. This chain links TRBV6-1 with TRBJ1-6; 7 bases map to TRBD1. Germline V gene data show CDR1 as MNHNS and CDR2 as SASEGT. This CDR3 region has 15 residues.

In its sample, this clone was seen a few times. The chain's CDR3 is CASRHGLAGAYEQYF. CDR3 DNA sequence: TGTGCCAGCAGACATGGACTAGCGGGAGCTTACGAGCAGTACTTC. V gene TRBV5-6 combines with J gene TRBJ2-7, with 13 positions matching TRBD2. The CDR3 totals 15 residues. Losses at the gene ends were 5 bases for V and 4 bases for J; bases not matched to a gene: 6. CDR1 and CDR2 from the germline V gene are SGHDT and YYEEEE.

This chain uses TRBV6-6 with TRBJ1-4, with D unclear. V was trimmed by 6 bases and J by 8 bases, leaving 22 bases between them. The CDR3 runs to 16 residues. In germline, CDR1 is MNHNY, CDR2 SVGAGI (reference sequence). For the CDR3, the DNA is TGTGCCAGCAGCCTACCTGGGGAGGGTTTGAAGGAAAAACTGTTTTTT. As protein: CASSLPGEGLKEKLFF.

The J gene is TRBJ1-4, the V gene TRBV5-1, with D possibly TRBD1 on 5 matching bases. V lost 2 bases, J lost 4 bases, and 9 bases lay in between. The germline gives CDR1 SGHRS, CDR2 YFSETQ. The CDR3 loop spans 14 amino acids. CDR3 in DNA: TGCGCCAGCAGCTTCGACAGTGGTAATGAAAAACTGTTTTTT. It translates to CASSFDSGNEKLFF.

The chain links TRBV5-1 to TRBJ2-5, with 8 bases lining up with TRBD1. Per the germline V gene, CDR1 is SGHRS and CDR2 is YFSETQ. Trimming cost V 4 bases and J 2 bases; bases outside gene matches: 4. The CDR3 spans 14 residues. The CDR3 DNA reads as TGCGCCAGCAGCGCGAGGACAGGGCAAGAGACCCAGTACTTC. Translated: CASSARTGQETQYF.

V gene TRBV7-9 combines with J gene TRBJ2-1; 11 nucleotides line up with TRBD2. The CDR3 length is 16 residues. V shed 5 bases, J shed 8 bases, and the junction held 11 bases outside the gene matches. Per germline, CDR1 SEHNR and CDR2 FQNEAQ (reference sequence). Here the CDR3 reads CASSPPGLAAWDEQFF. In nucleotides, the CDR3 is TGTGCCAGCAGCCCCCCGGGACTAGCGGCCTGGGATGAGCAGTTCTTC.

V gene TRBV7-8 combines with J gene TRBJ2-7; D gene uncertain. The CDR3 extends over 15 amino acids. Between the trimmed V and J ends, which lost 1 base and 2 bases, there was a span of 12 bases. From germline, CDR1 is SGHVS and CDR2 FQNEAQ. CDR3 in DNA: TGTGCCAGCAGCTTAGGACACCCACCGGCCTACGAGCAGTACTTC. As protein: CASSLGHPPAYEQYF. Filled out from reference TRBV7-8 and TRBJ2-7, the complete variable domain reads GAGVSQSPRYKVAKRGQDVALRCDPISGHVSLFWYQQALGQGPEFLTYFQNEAQLDKSGLPSDRFFAERPEGSVSTLKIQRTQQEDSAVYLCASSLGHPPAYEQYFGPGTRLTVT.